Given below is one T cell receptor beta chain in context. This may be a read error: a much more frequent sequence differs by one nucleotide. The sample comes from a study of T cells in Graves' hyperthyroidism and ophthalmopathy. The CDR3 regions of TCR beta were amplified from RNA transcripts. Primed by the HTBI set, a first-round RT-PCR was run on the TCR CDR3. TCRdb ran MiXCR on the multiplex PCR reads and lists one entry per CDR3 protein. The table includes about 290,000 distinct CDR3 sequences, 16% detected once. The sequence was collected from a man aged 25-45 years with Graves' hyperthyroidism. Sequenced: blood.

The CDR3 DNA reads TGTGCCAGCAGAGGGACAGGGGGAGGTGAAAAACTGTTTTTT. Its translation is CASRGTGGGEKLFF. The gene calls are TRBV2 and TRBJ1-4, with 11 bases matching TRBD1. Germline trimming cut 6 bases from V and 7 bases from J; bases unmatched to any gene: 4. Per germline, CDR1 SNHLY and CDR2 FYNNEI. This CDR3 region has 14 residues.